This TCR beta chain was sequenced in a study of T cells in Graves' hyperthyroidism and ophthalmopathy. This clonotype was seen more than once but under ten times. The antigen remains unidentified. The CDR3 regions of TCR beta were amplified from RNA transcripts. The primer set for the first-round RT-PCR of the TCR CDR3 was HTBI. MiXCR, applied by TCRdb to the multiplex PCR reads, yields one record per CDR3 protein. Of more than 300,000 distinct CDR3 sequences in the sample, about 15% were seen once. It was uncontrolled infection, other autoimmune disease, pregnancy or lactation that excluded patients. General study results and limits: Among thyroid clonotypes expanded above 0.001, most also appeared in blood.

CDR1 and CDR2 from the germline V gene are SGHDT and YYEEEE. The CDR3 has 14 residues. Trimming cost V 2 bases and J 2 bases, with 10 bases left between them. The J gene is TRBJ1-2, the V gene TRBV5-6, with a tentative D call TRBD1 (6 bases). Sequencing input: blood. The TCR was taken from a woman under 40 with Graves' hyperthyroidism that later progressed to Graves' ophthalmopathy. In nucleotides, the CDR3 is TGTGCCAGCAGCTTTAGGAGGGGGAACTATGGCTACACCTTC. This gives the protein CASSFRRGNYGYTF.